A single sample is the source of the 15 T cell receptor beta chains below, sequenced in a study of blood T cell repertoires in COVID-19. Clones were read by immunoSEQ multiplex PCR, and TCRdb kept only the in-frame ones, dropping some. The sample has over 120,000 clones; around 84% are singletons. The sample was peripheral blood. The receptors originated from a human donor with acute or convalescent COVID-19. The donor label of this sample is uncertain.

This clone was seen once. J is TRBJ2-2 and V is TRBV2; tentatively, D is TRBD2 (6 bases). Germline CDR1 reads SNHLY; CDR2 reads FYNNEI. V was trimmed by 6 bases and J by 7 bases, leaving 12 bases between them. CDR3 length: 13 residues. The CDR3 region is CASRGLQNGELFF. The CDR3 nucleotides are TGTGCCAGCAGAGGACTACAGAACGGGGAGCTGTTTTTT.

The rearrangement joins TRBV19 to TRBJ1-2; 9 nucleotides align to TRBD1. V shed 2 bases and J 5 bases; nucleotides not matched to a gene: 3. Germline V lookup: CDR1 LNHDA, CDR2 SQIVND (reference sequence). The CDR3 sequence is 14 residues long. CDR3 bases: TGTGCCAGTAGTATACCGGGGACAGGGTATGGCTACACCTTC. Protein sequence: CASSIPGTGYGYTF.

The chain uses TRBV7-3 and TRBJ2-3; D ambiguous. Per germline, CDR1 SGHTA and CDR2 FQGTGA. The CDR3 runs 12 residues. V lost 4 bases and J 4 bases, leaving 6 bases between the germline ends. CDR3 in amino acids: CASSSISDTQYF. The CDR3 bases are TGTGCCAGCAGCTCCATTTCAGATACGCAGTATTTT.

The chain carries TRBV7-2 and TRBJ1-5, with D possibly TRBD1 on 5 matching bases. V was cut by 5 bases and J by 5 bases, with 16 bases left in between. CDR3 length: 15 residues. Germline values: CDR1 SGHTA, CDR2 FQGNSA. The CDR3 region has the DNA TGTGCCAGCAGCCGCATGCGGGACGGACATCAGCCCCAGCATTTT. This encodes CASSRMRDGHQPQHF.

This clone was found once. J is TRBJ2-1 and V is TRBV2, with D unclear. Germline V gives CDR1 SNHLY, CDR2 FYNNEI. Trimming removed 9 bases from V and 2 bases from J, with 17 bases in between. CDR3 length equals 15 residues. CDR3 nucleotides: TGTGCCAGTGGTGGCCCCGGCGGAGCCTACAATGAGCAGTTCTTC. This translates into CASGGPGGAYNEQFF.

This clone was observed a few times. The CDR3 region is CASSQLDRGYEQYF. In DNA form, the CDR3 reads TGTGCCAGCAGCCAATTGGACAGGGGCTACGAGCAGTACTTC. The chain employs TRBV16 and TRBJ2-7; 9 nucleotides match TRBD1. CDR3 size: 14 residues. Trimming took 1 base from V and 3 from J; bases not matched to a gene: 1. CDR1 is KGHSY and CDR2 is FQNENV in the germline V gene.

The J gene is TRBJ1-5, the V gene TRBV6-6, with 8 nucleotides matching TRBD1. This CDR3 has 14 residues. V shed 5 bases and J 5 bases; nucleotides not matched to a gene: 5. CDR1 and CDR2 (germline): MNHNY, SVGAGI (reference sequence). Here the CDR3 DNA reads TGTGCCAGCAGTCAAAGGGACAGGCATCAGCCCCAGCATTTT. This sequence encodes CASSQRDRHQPQHF.

The chain couples TRBV5-1 to TRBJ1-3; 7 bases are a match to TRBD1. There are 14 residues in the CDR3. Looked up from germline, CDR1 is SGHRS and CDR2 is YFSETQ. V trimming: 4 bases; J trimming: 4 bases; junction bases outside the gene matches: 5. The CDR3 DNA is TGCGCCAGCAGCGAGGGGGCAGCGGGAAACACCATATATTTT. This gives the protein CASSEGAAGNTIYF.

The chain recombines TRBV7-8 with TRBJ2-1, with D uncertain. There are 14 residues in the CDR3. V gave up 5 bases and J gave up 6 bases, with 14 bases separating them. Germline V gene data show CDR1 as SGHVS and CDR2 as FQNEAQ. The CDR3 DNA is TGTGCCAGCAGCGCCCGACTTAGTTTCAATGAGCAGTTCTTC. It encodes CASSARLSFNEQFF.

V and J are TRBV14 and TRBJ1-2; TRBD1 agrees at 7 bases. The CDR3 runs 14 residues. Germline CDR1 reads SGHDN; CDR2 reads FVKESK. Losses at the gene ends were 1 base for V and 6 bases for J; bases not matched to a gene: 5. This CDR3 is CASSQGGQNHGYTF. Here the CDR3 DNA reads TGTGCCAGCAGCCAAGGGGGACAGAACCATGGCTACACCTTC. The full variable domain, with the rest looked up from reference TRBV14 and TRBJ1-2, is EAGVTQFPSHSVIEKGQTVTLRCDPISGHDNLYWYRRVMGKEIKFLLHFVKESKQDESGMPNNRFLAERTGGTYSTLKVQPAELEDSGVYFCASSQGGQNHGYTFGSGTRLTVV.

This clone was counted between two and nine times. The rearrangement uses TRBV7-2 and TRBJ1-3; 11 nucleotides agree with TRBD1. The CDR3 length is 16 residues. Germline-derived CDR1 and CDR2 are SGHTA and FQGNSA. J was trimmed by 5 bases and V by 5 bases; bases with no gene match: 8. CDR3 protein: CASSPWDRGGRNTIYF. CDR3 sequence (DNA): TGTGCCAGCAGCCCCTGGGACAGGGGGGGAAGAAACACCATATATTTT.

V gene TRBV30 combines with J gene TRBJ1-2; D remains ambiguous. V was pared by 5 bases and J by 6 bases, with 7 bases between. There are 10 residues in the CDR3. Germline CDR1 reads GTSNPN; CDR2 reads SVGIG (reference sequence). As DNA, the CDR3 is TGTGCCTGGGATCCGGATGGCTACACCTTC. This translates into CAWDPDGYTF.

This clone was seen only a few times. The chain carries TRBV6-5 and TRBJ2-1; 8 bases match TRBD2. CDR3 length: 14 amino acids. V was clipped by 5 bases and J by 2 bases; unmatched bases: 2. Germline CDR1 is MNHEY and CDR2 is SVGAGI. The CDR3 DNA sequence: TGTGCCAGCAGTCTAGCGGGTACCTACAATGAGCAGTTCTTC. This codes for CASSLAGTYNEQFF.

This clone occurred a few times. V is TRBV6-5 and J is TRBJ2-7; tentatively, D is TRBD1 (7 bases). Between the trimmed V and J ends, which lost 6 bases and 6 bases, there was a span of 15 bases. CDR1 and CDR2 (germline): MNHEY, SVGAGI. The CDR3 totals 13 residues. For the CDR3, the DNA is TGTGCCAGCAGCAGGGGGAGGCCGGGCGAGCAGTACTTC. Translation: CASSRGRPGEQYF.

The V and J genes are TRBV11-3 and TRBJ2-1; 10 bases are shared with TRBD2. CDR3 length: 15 residues. Germline lookup yields CDR1 SGHNT and CDR2 YENEEA. V lost 0 bases, J lost 8 bases, and 4 bases stayed unmatched. The CDR3 DNA sequence: TGTGCCAGCAGCTTAGAGGGTAGCGGGAGGTATGAGCAGTTCTTC. This translates into CASSLEGSGRYEQFF.